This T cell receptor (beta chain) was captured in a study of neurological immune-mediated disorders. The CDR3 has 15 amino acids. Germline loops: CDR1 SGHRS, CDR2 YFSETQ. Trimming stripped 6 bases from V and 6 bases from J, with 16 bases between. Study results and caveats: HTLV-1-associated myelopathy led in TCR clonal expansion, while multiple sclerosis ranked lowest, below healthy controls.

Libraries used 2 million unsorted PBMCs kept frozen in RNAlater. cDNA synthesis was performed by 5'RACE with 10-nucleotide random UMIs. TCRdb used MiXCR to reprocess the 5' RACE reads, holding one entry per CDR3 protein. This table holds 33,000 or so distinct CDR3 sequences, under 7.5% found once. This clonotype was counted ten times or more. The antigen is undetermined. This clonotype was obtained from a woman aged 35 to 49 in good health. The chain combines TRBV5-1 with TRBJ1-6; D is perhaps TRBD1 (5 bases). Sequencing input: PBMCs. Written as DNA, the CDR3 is TGCGCCAGCAACGTTGCAGGGAGTAGTAATTCACCCCTCCACTTT. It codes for CASNVAGSSNSPLHF.